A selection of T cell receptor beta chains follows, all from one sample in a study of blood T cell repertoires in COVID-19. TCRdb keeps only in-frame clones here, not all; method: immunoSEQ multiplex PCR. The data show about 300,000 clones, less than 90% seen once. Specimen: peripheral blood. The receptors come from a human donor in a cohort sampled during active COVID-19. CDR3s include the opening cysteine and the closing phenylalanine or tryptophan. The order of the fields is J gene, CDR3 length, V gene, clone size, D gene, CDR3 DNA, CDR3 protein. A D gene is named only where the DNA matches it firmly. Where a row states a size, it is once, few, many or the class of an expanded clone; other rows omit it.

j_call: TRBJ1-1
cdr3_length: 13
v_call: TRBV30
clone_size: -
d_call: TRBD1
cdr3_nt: TGTGCCTGGAGGATGCAGGGGGCTTCTGCAGCTTTCTTT
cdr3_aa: CAWRMQGASAAFF

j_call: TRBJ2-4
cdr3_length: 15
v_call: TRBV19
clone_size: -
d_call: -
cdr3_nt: TGTGCCAGTAGTATAGACCCGACAGTTAGAAACATTCAGTACTTC
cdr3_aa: CASSIDPTVRNIQYF

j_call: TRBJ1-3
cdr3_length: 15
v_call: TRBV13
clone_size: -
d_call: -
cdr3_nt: TGTGCCAGCAGCTTATTCGGGGGACCAGAAGACACCATATATTTT
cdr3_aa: CASSLFGGPEDTIYF

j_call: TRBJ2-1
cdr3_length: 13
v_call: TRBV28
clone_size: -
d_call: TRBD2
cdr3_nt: TGTGCCAGCAGTCCAGCGGGAAACAATGAGCAGTTCTTC
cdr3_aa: CASSPAGNNEQFF

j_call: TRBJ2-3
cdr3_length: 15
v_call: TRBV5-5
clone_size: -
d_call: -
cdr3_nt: TGTGCCAGCAGCTTGGCGCCTACCTCGAAGGATACGCAGTATTTT
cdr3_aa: CASSLAPTSKDTQYF

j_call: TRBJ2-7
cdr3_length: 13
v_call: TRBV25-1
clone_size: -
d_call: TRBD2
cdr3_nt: TGTGCCAGCGGGCGGGGGAATCCCTACGAGCAGTACTTC
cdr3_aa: CASGRGNPYEQYF

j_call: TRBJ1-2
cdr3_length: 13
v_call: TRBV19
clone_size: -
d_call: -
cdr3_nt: TGTGCCAGTAATATGGACTTTTACTATGGCTACACCTTC
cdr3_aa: CASNMDFYYGYTF

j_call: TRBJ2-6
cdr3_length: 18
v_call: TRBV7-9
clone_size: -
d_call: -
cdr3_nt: TGTGCCAGCAGTTTCTCGCCGGGGAAAACCTCTGGGGCCAACGTCCTGACTTTC
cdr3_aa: CASSFSPGKTSGANVLTF

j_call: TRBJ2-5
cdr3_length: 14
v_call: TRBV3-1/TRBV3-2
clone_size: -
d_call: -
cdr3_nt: TGTGCCAGCAGCCAAGTCACCGGGCAAGAGACCCAGTACTTC
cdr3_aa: CASSQVTGQETQYF

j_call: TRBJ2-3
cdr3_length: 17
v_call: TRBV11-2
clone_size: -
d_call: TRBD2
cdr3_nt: TGTGCCAGCAGCCCCTTGGGACTAGCGGGAATAACAGATACGCAGTATTTT
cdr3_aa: CASSPLGLAGITDTQYF

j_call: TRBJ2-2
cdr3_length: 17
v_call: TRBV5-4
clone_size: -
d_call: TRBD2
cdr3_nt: TGTGCCAGCAGCCGCAGGGTGGGAGGGAAAAACACCGGGGAGCTGTTTTTT
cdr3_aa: CASSRRVGGKNTGELFF

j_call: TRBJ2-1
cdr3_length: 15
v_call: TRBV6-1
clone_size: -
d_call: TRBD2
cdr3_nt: TGTGCCAGCAGTGAGAGACTAGCGGGTTACAATGAGCAGTTCTTC
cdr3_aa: CASSERLAGYNEQFF

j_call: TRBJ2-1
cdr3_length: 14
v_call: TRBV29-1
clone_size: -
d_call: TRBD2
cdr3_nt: TGCAGCGTCACCCGGGAGGGCCTGAACAATGAGCAGTTCTTC
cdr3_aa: CSVTREGLNNEQFF

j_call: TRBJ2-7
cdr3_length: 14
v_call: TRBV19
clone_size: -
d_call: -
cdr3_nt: TGTGCCAGTAGTATAGATCGCGGATACTACGAGCAGTACTTC
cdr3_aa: CASSIDRGYYEQYF

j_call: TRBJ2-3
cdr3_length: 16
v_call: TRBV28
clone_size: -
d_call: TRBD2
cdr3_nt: TGTGCCAGCAGTGGTGCCCGTCAGCGGGGAACAGATACGCAGTATTTT
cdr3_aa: CASSGARQRGTDTQYF

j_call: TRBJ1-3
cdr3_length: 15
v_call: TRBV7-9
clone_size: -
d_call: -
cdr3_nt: TGTGCCAGCAGCTTGGCGACAGGTTCTGGAAACACCATATATTTT
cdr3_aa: CASSLATGSGNTIYF

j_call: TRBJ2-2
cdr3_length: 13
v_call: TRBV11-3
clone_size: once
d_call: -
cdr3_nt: TGTGCCAGCAGCTTAGTATCCACCGGGGAGCTGTTTTTT
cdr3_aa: CASSLVSTGELFF

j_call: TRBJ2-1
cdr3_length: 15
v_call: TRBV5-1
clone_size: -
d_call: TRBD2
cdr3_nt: TGCGCCAGCAGCTTGTTTACTAGCGGGAGCGATGAGCAGTTCTTC
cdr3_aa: CASSLFTSGSDEQFF

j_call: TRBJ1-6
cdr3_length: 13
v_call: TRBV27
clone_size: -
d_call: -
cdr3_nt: TGTGCCAGCAGTAGCGCAGGGGTTTCACCCCTCCACTTT
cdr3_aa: CASSSAGVSPLHF

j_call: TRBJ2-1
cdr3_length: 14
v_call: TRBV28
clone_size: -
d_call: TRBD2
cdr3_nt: TGTGCCAGCAGCATAACTAGCGGGGGGAATGAGCAGTTCTTC
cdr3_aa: CASSITSGGNEQFF

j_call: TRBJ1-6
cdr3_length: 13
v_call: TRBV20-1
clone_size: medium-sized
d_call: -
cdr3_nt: TGCAGTGCTAGTAGCGGGGGGATTTCACCCCTCCACTTT
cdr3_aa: CSASSGGISPLHF

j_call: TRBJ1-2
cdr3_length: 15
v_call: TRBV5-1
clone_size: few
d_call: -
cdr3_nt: TGCGCCAGCAGCTTGGTGTCGGGTGAGGATGGAGGCTACACCTTC
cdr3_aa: CASSLVSGEDGGYTF

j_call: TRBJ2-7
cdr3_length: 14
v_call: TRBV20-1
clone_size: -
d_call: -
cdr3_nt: TGCAGTGCTAGTAGGGGGACACCGTCCTACGAGCAGTACTTC
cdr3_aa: CSASRGTPSYEQYF

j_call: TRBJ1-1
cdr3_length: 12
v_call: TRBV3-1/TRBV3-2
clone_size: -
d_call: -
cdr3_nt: TGTGCCAGCAGCCGCGCGGGGGACTACGCTTTCTTT
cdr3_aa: CASSRAGDYAFF

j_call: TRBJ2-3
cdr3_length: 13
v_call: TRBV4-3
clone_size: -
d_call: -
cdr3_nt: TGCGCCAGCAGCCAATCCACCCGGGATACGCAGTATTTT
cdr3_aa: CASSQSTRDTQYF

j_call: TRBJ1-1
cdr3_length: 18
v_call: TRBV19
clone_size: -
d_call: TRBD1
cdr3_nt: TGTGCCAGTAGTATTAGTCAGGGGGCGTTTAGGATGAACACTGAAGCTTTCTTT
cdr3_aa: CASSISQGAFRMNTEAFF

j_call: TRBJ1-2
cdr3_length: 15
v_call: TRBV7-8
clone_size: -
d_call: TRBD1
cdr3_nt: TGTGCCAGCAGCTTCAAAGCCCTACAGGGGGAGGGCTACACCTTC
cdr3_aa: CASSFKALQGEGYTF

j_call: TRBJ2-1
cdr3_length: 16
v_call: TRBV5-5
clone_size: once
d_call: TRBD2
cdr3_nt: TGTGCCAGCAGCTCCTGGGGGAGCGGGAGAGCTAGAGAGCAGTTCTTC
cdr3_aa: CASSSWGSGRAREQFF

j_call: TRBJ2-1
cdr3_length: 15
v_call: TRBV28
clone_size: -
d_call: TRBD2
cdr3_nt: TGTGCCAGCAGTTCCCCTAGCGGGAGCTACAATGAGCAGTTCTTC
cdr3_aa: CASSSPSGSYNEQFF

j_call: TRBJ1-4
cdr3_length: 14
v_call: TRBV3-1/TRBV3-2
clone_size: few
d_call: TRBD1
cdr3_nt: TGTGCCAGCAGCCCGGGACAGAATAATGAAAAACTGTTTTTT
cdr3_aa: CASSPGQNNEKLFF

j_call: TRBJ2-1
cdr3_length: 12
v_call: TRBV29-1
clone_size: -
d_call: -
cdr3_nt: TGCAGCGTTGGGCAGGGGTACAATGAGCAGTTCTTC
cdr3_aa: CSVGQGYNEQFF

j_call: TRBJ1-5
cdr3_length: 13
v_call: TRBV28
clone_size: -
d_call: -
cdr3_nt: TGTGCCAGCAGTTGGACAGACTATCAGCCCCAGCATTTT
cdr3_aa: CASSWTDYQPQHF

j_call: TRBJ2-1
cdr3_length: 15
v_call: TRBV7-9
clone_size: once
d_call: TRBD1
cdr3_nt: TGTGCCAGCAGCTCAGGGGGAAACTCCTACAATGAGCAGTTCTTC
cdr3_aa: CASSSGGNSYNEQFF

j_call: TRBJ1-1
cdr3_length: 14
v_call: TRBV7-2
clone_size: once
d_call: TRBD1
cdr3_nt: TGTGCCAGCAGCTTAGGTCGGCAGGGGGCGGGAGCTTTCTTT
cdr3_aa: CASSLGRQGAGAFF

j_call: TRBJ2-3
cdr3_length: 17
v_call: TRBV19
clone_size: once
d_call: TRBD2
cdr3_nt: TGTGCCAGTAGTATAGATGTGATAGCGGGGATTACAGATACGCAGTATTTT
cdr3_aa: CASSIDVIAGITDTQYF

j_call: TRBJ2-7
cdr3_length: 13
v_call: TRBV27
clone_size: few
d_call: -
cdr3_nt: TGTGCCAGCAGCCGGACATATAACTACGAGCAGTACTTC
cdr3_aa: CASSRTYNYEQYF

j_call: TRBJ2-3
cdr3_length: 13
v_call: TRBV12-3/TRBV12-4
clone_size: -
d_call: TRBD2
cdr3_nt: TGTGCCAGCAGTTCACGGGGGGCAGATACGCAGTATTTT
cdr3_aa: CASSSRGADTQYF

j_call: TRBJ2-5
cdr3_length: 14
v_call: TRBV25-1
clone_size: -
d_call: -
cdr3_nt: TGTGCCAGCAGTGAAGGGAGGAGGTTTGAGACCCAGTACTTC
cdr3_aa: CASSEGRRFETQYF

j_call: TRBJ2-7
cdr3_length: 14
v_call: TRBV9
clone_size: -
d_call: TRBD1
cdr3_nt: TGTGCCAGCAGCGTGACAGGGTCCGGCTACGAGCAGTACTTC
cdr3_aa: CASSVTGSGYEQYF

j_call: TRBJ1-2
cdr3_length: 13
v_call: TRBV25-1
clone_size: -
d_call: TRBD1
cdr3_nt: TGTGCCACCAACCAACAGGGGGCTACTGGCTACACCTTC
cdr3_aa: CATNQQGATGYTF